Sequencing of this TCR beta chain was carried out in a study of T cell responses to AZD1222 COVID-19 vaccine (dated by TCRdb to about 2021). With respect to the entire study: A total of under 250 trial participants underwent TCR sequencing, of whom about 210 had received two doses of AZD1222 and about 25 had received two doses of the MenACWY control vaccine. Trial participants were enrolled by age into subgroups of 18-55, 56-69 and 70-plus years, and approximately 150, 30 and 60 TCR-sequenced participants, respectively, were included in these subgroups.

The sample's time point label is to be understood as: about 28 days (+/-7) after the second vaccine dose. AZD1222 recipients whose second dose came at about 4 weeks and those whose second dose came at about 12 weeks were combined into one group, since spike-specific TCR depth and breadth did not differ between the two schedules. Vaccinee samples came from UK trials COV001 and COV002, including a single-blind randomized controlled phase 2/3 trial of AZD1222 (ChAdOx1 nCoV-19) in healthy adults. For TCRbeta chain sequencing, PBMC samples from trial participants were taken at day 0 and at day 28 after the second dose. Taken from the germline V gene, the CDR1 and CDR2 loops are MGHDK and SYGVNS. The CDR3 goes from the cysteine to the phenylalanine over 13 residues. Only CDR3 DNA is held: 39 bases, read in frame from base 1. V is shortened by 3 bases, J by 2 bases, and the region joining them spans 6 bases.

The CDR3 regions of human TCRbeta chains were analyzed by immunosequencing. The original methods were these. TCRs in the repertoires were compared against a reference library of SARS-CoV-2-specific TCRs that had been generated with the MIRA antigen-specificity platform. Breadth meant the fraction of unique TCRs that were SARS-CoV-2-associated, whereas depth meant the fraction of total T cells that were SARS-CoV-2-associated. Using the MIRA data, each spike-specific TCR was mapped to the spike region that the TCR reacts to and placed in a CD4 or CD8 class. Log10-transformed breadth and depth values were compared by one-way ANOVA with Sidak's multiple comparisons tests. The source is immuneACCESS, and TCRdb retained only in-frame sequences with V and J called. Part of the clones is not carried over; for the studies checked, unresolved V genes explain less than half of this, and the remainder is unexplained. D and trimming come from the DNA, and the V and J calls and clone size come from that table. This sample holds around 160,000 clones; 94% were observed only once. 4.5% to 5.5% of the sample is held by the ten biggest clonotypes.

Notes on this clone: Its recognized antigen is unknown. The input lacks base qualities; no much larger clone sits a single base away.

Summary of the overall study and its limitations: The 56-69-year group was small, and its depth increase did not reach significance, likely because of low power. The whole spike protein was spanned by vaccine-associated CD4 TCRs, and dominant responses were seen in regions 160-218 and 743-854. Most participants were white British and females outnumbered males, and the authors suggested that clonal diversity may have been underestimated. No day 14 peak-response samples were available, so repertoires were characterized only after the peak T cell response. Conclusions about previously exposed vaccinees are limited, since just 6 or 7 AZD1222 recipients were seropositive for SARS-CoV-2 at baseline. Reportedly, close to half of the unique spike-specific TCRs recognized epitopes lying outside the regions that are mutated in the B.1.351 and B.1.1.7 variants. A significant rise in spike-specific TCR breadth and depth was observed after two AZD1222 doses relative to day 0 and relative to MenACWY recipients.

The source material was peripheral blood, sampled 28 days after the second AZD1222 dose. The TCR sequence derives from an adult who received the AZD1222 COVID-19 vaccine. The sequence links TRBV25-1 to TRBJ2-3; the D gene lacks a confident call. The CDR3 protein is CASSDSLTDTQYF. The DNA sequence is given as TGTGCCAGCAGTGACAGCCTCACAGATACGCAGTATTTT.